A single sample gave rise to the 30 T cell receptor beta chains below, sequenced in a study of shared clonotypes between healthy human individuals. The assay was immunoSEQ multiplex PCR, and TCRdb's table has in-frame clones only and misses some. The table includes approximately 1.5 million clones, 95% to 99% detected once. Sequenced material: naive CD4+ T cells sorted from blood. Sample subset: CD45RA+ positively selected. The receptors were sampled from a man aged 30 to 45 in good health.

This chain joins TRBV7-9 and TRBJ2-1, with 9 bases that match TRBD2. The CDR3 is made up of 14 amino acids. Germline loops: CDR1 SEHNR, CDR2 FQNEAQ (reference sequence). Germline trimming cut 2 bases from V and 4 bases from J; bases unmatched to any gene: 0. In nucleotides, the CDR3 is TGTGCCAGCAGCTTACTAGCGGGATACAATGAGCAGTTCTTC. This encodes CASSLLAGYNEQFF.

The V call is TRBV7-6, the J call TRBJ2-5; no firm D call. The CDR3 spans 14 residues. Germline CDR1 is SGHVS and CDR2 is FNYEAQ. Trimming stripped 0 bases from V and 3 bases from J, with 8 bases between. CDR3 in amino acids: CASSLARREETQYF. As DNA, the CDR3 is TGTGCCAGCAGCTTAGCGAGGAGAGAAGAGACCCAGTACTTC.

The genes are TRBV6-6 and TRBJ2-7; the D call may be TRBD1 or TRBD2 (6 bases each). V lost 4 bases, J lost 1 base, and 17 bases lay in between. CDR3 length: 16 amino acids. The germline CDR1 and CDR2 sequences are MNHNY and SVGAGI (reference sequence). In nucleotides, the CDR3 is TGTGCCAGCAGTTGGTTACCGGCGGGACATTCCTACGAGCAGTACTTC. Its protein is CASSWLPAGHSYEQYF.

V and J are TRBV6-6 and TRBJ2-1; D call uncertain. There are 13 residues in the CDR3. CDR1 MNHNY and CDR2 SVGAGI come from the germline V gene (reference sequence). V lost 7 bases to trimming and J lost 8 bases, with 15 bases between them. The CDR3 reads CASNDTPTDEQFF. In nucleotides, the CDR3 is TGTGCCAGCAATGATACCCCCACGGATGAGCAGTTCTTC.

The chain has TRBV2 and TRBJ2-1; 7 positions agree with TRBD2. Germline V gives CDR1 SNHLY, CDR2 FYNNEI. The CDR3 length is 19 residues. V was pared by 0 bases and J by 2 bases, with 13 bases of the junction left unmatched. The CDR3 DNA is TGTGCCAGCAGTGAAGCGCTTCTCCCCGGGGGGTGGACCTACAATGAGCAGTTCTTC. Its translation is CASSEALLPGGWTYNEQFF.

The chain couples TRBV29-1 to TRBJ2-5; D perhaps matches TRBD1 (5 bases). From germline, CDR1 is SQVTM and CDR2 ANQGSEA. The CDR3 consists of 12 residues. The V end was cut by 6 bases, the J end by 1 base, with 9 bases between. The CDR3 nucleotides read TGCAGCGTACAGGTCAGCCAAGAGACCCAGTACTTC. Translated, it gives CSVQVSQETQYF.

The rearrangement joins TRBV9 to TRBJ2-2; TRBD2 matches at 8 bases. The V segment lost 0 bases and the J segment 6 bases; nucleotides outside the gene matches: 4. CDR3 length equals 15 residues. The germline gives CDR1 SGDLS, CDR2 YYNGEE. The CDR3 spells CASSVASGSPGELFF. DNA of the CDR3: TGTGCCAGCAGCGTAGCCAGCGGGAGCCCCGGGGAGCTGTTTTTT.

The V call is TRBV5-1, the J call TRBJ1-1, with 8 bases fitting TRBD1. This CDR3 contains 16 residues. Germline CDR1 reads SGHRS; CDR2 reads YFSETQ. Germline trimming cut 4 bases from V and 3 bases from J; bases unmatched to any gene: 11. CDR3: CASSKQGGLVDTEAFF. The CDR3 DNA reads as TGCGCCAGCAGCAAACAGGGGGGTCTAGTCGACACTGAAGCTTTCTTT.

The chain is built from TRBV28 and TRBJ1-2; 8 bases map to TRBD1. Germline CDR1 reads MDHEN; CDR2 reads SYDVKM. CDR3 length: 13 residues. V shed 5 bases, J shed 8 bases, and the junction held 7 bases outside the gene matches. The CDR3 nucleotides read TGTGCCAGCAGTCAGGGGGCATATATCGGCTACACCTTC. Protein sequence: CASSQGAYIGYTF.

The gene calls are TRBV9 and TRBJ2-1, with D possibly matching TRBD1 (5 bases). CDR3 size: 15 residues. The germline V gene has CDR1 SGDLS and CDR2 YYNGEE. The V end was cut by 0 bases, the J end by 7 bases, with 14 bases between. The CDR3 DNA is TGTGCCAGCAGCGTAGCTCTTCTAGGGGCGAATGAGCAGTTCTTC. It codes for CASSVALLGANEQFF.

V and J are TRBV9 and TRBJ2-3, with 11 bases identical to TRBD2. There are 16 residues in the CDR3. J lost 2 bases, V lost 3 bases, and 5 bases had no gene match. In germline, CDR1 is SGDLS, CDR2 YYNGEE. The CDR3, as DNA: TGTGCCAGCAGCGCCCGGACTAGCGGGTACACAGATACGCAGTATTTT. Its protein product is CASSARTSGYTDTQYF.

The DNA for the CDR3 is TGTGCCAGCACCTTATGGCACGGCAATCAGCCCCAGCATTTT. Encoded protein: CASTLWHGNQPQHF. The V gene is TRBV28, the J gene TRBJ1-5, with D unclear. Germline CDR1 is MDHEN and CDR2 is SYDVKM. The length of the CDR3 is 14 residues. With 7 bases removed from V and 2 bases from J, the gap between germline ends came to 12 bases.

The J gene is TRBJ2-1, the V gene TRBV18, with 7 bases identical to TRBD2. With V trimmed by 2 bases and J by 8 bases, 12 bases remained unmatched. Per germline, CDR1 KGHSH and CDR2 LQKENI. The CDR3 consists of 16 residues. This CDR3 reads CASSPDQGGGVDEQFF. The CDR3 region has the DNA TGTGCCAGCTCACCAGATCAGGGTGGGGGGGTCGATGAGCAGTTCTTC.

V is TRBV5-4 and J is TRBJ2-7; a possible D gene is TRBD2 (7 bases). Germline V lookup: CDR1 SGHNT, CDR2 YYREEE (reference sequence). CDR3 size: 15 residues. The V gene lost 4 bases and the J gene lost 4 bases, with 18 bases spanning the gap. In DNA, the CDR3 is TGTGCCAGCAGCCCGGGGGGCTCGCGGGTGTACGAGCAGTACTTC. This sequence encodes CASSPGGSRVYEQYF.

This chain links TRBV7-9 with TRBJ2-3, with D possibly called TRBD1 or TRBD2 (5 bases each). The V end was cut by 3 bases, the J end by 2 bases, with 9 bases between. Germline V gene sequence: CDR1 SEHNR, CDR2 FQNEAQ (reference sequence). There are 14 residues in the CDR3. CDR3 protein: CASSLLGDTDTQYF. CDR3 coding DNA: TGTGCCAGCAGCTTGTTGGGGGACACAGATACGCAGTATTTT. The full variable domain, rest sourced from reference TRBV7-9 and TRBJ2-3, is DTGVSQNPRHKITKRGQNVTFRCDPISEHNRLYWYRQTLGQGPEFLTYFQNEAQLEKSRLLSDRFSAERPKGSFSTLEIQRTEQGDSAMYLCASSLLGDTDTQYFGPGTRLTVL.

This chain links TRBV7-3 with TRBJ2-1, with 10 bases matching TRBD2. Germline CDR1 SGHTA, CDR2 FQGTGA. Losses at the gene ends were 5 bases for V and 8 bases for J; bases not matched to a gene: 12. The CDR3 spans 16 residues. CDR3: CASSQIGASGSDEQFF. CDR3 DNA: TGTGCCAGCAGCCAAATAGGGGCTAGCGGGAGCGATGAGCAGTTCTTC.

The chain combines TRBV6-1 with TRBJ2-7; a possible D gene is TRBD1 (7 bases). CDR3 size: 12 residues. V shed 8 bases and J shed 6 bases, with 14 bases lying between them. Germline V gene data show CDR1 as MNHNS and CDR2 as SASEGT. The CDR3 protein is CASAGQILEQYF. Written as DNA, the CDR3 is TGTGCCAGCGCGGGACAGATTCTCGAGCAGTACTTC.

The V and J genes are TRBV7-2 and TRBJ2-7; no clear D gene. V was clipped by 4 bases and J by 2 bases, with 9 bases between them. There are 13 residues in the CDR3. CDR1 and CDR2 from the germline V gene are SGHTA and FQGNSA. The CDR3 sequence is CASSSDTAYEQYF. In DNA, the CDR3 is TGTGCCAGCAGCTCAGACACGGCCTACGAGCAGTACTTC.

The V call is TRBV19, the J call TRBJ1-1; D not resolved. The V end was cut by 0 bases, the J end by 0 bases, with 5 bases between. The CDR3 extends over 14 amino acids. Germline lookup yields CDR1 LNHDA and CDR2 SQIVND (reference sequence). This CDR3 reads CASSIDLLNTEAFF. The CDR3, as DNA: TGTGCCAGTAGTATAGACCTATTGAACACTGAAGCTTTCTTT.

The chain employs TRBV11-2 and TRBJ2-7; 9 nucleotides agree with TRBD1. The CDR3 is 15 amino acids. Germline CDR1 reads SGHAT; CDR2 reads FQNNGV. V gave up 3 bases and J gave up 2 bases; unmatched junction bases: 5. The DNA of the CDR3 is TGTGCCAGCAGCTTCGCCCGGGACAGGGCCTACGAGCAGTACTTC. This sequence encodes CASSFARDRAYEQYF. The full variable domain, in which reference TRBV11-2 and TRBJ2-7 provide the parts outside the CDR3, is EAGVAQSPRYKIIEKRQSVAFWCNPISGHATLYWYQQILGQGPKLLIQFQNNGVVDDSQLPKDRFSAERLKGVDSTLKIQPAKLEDSAVYLCASSFARDRAYEQYFGPGTRLTVT.

Regarding this clone: This CDR3 is also generated by other DNA sequences in the sample. The chain combines TRBV28 with TRBJ2-1; D not certain. The length of the CDR3 is 13 residues. V lost 6 bases to trimming and J lost 4 bases, with 10 bases between them. CDR1 is MDHEN, CDR2 SYDVKM, per germline. CDR3 sequence: CASSLDGYNEQFF. In DNA, the CDR3 is TGTGCCAGCAGCCTCGACGGATACAATGAGCAGTTCTTC.

In its sample, this clone was seen once. The chain uses TRBV29-1 and TRBJ2-1; 9 bases fit TRBD2. Germline lookup yields CDR1 SQVTM and CDR2 ANQGSEA. The CDR3 spans 14 residues. V gave up 7 bases and J gave up 6 bases; unmatched junction bases: 10. CDR3 residues: CSAGPGTSSNEQFF. CDR3 nucleotides: TGCAGCGCTGGACCCGGGACTAGCTCCAATGAGCAGTTCTTC.

V gene TRBV6-5 combines with J gene TRBJ2-4; TRBD1 aligns across 10 bases. Germline V gene data show CDR1 as MNHEY and CDR2 as SVGAGI. This CDR3 is built from 15 residues. V lost 6 bases to trimming and J lost 6 bases; unmatched junction nucleotides: 8. The CDR3 bases are TGTGCCAGCAGACTAGACAGGGGGCCATCAAACATTCAGTACTTC. Translated: CASRLDRGPSNIQYF.

This clone appeared a single time. The chain recombines TRBV27 with TRBJ2-7; D is perhaps TRBD2 (6 bases). The CDR3 is 15 residues long. Trimming left V 5 bases short and J 7 bases short, with 21 bases between. The germline V gene has CDR1 MNHEY and CDR2 SMNVEV (reference sequence). CDR3 sequence (DNA): TGTGCCAGCAGTCCCCTTGGACTACCGAGGGGAGAGCAGTACTTC. This sequence encodes CASSPLGLPRGEQYF.

The chain couples TRBV4-3 to TRBJ1-2, with 7 bases that match TRBD1. J lost 4 bases, V lost 0 bases, and 5 bases had no gene match. Germline loops: CDR1 LGHNA, CDR2 YSLEER. The CDR3 loop spans 15 amino acids. CDR3 protein: CASSQDHRGGYGYTF. The CDR3 DNA sequence: TGCGCCAGCAGCCAAGATCACAGGGGCGGCTATGGCTACACCTTC.

The chain has TRBV5-1 and TRBJ2-1; no reliable D call. Germline CDR1 and CDR2: SGHRS and YFSETQ. The CDR3 totals 15 residues. The V end lost 1 base, the J end lost 5 bases, and 13 bases lay between the germline ends. The CDR3 loop is CASSLSVLPNNEQFF. The CDR3 bases are TGCGCCAGCAGCTTGTCGGTTCTTCCTAACAATGAGCAGTTCTTC.

The chain has TRBV7-6 and TRBJ2-2; D is unclear. The CDR3 is 16 residues long. The V and J ends lost 1 base and 7 bases respectively, with 16 bases between them. Per germline, CDR1 SGHVS and CDR2 FNYEAQ. CDR3 region: CASSLVAGVGIGELFF. CDR3 coding DNA: TGTGCCAGCAGCTTAGTAGCTGGGGTAGGAATCGGGGAGCTGTTTTTT.

The V gene is TRBV5-6, the J gene TRBJ2-3; the D is unclear. Between the trimmed V and J ends, which lost 4 bases and 4 bases, there was a span of 10 bases. This CDR3 spans 13 amino acids. Germline V CDR1 and CDR2: SGHDT, YYEEEE. In DNA form, the CDR3 reads TGTGCCAGCAGCGTCGACAACCCAGATACGCAGTATTTT. This sequence encodes CASSVDNPDTQYF.

The J gene is TRBJ2-7, the V gene TRBV9; TRBD2 agrees at 8 bases. This CDR3 contains 14 residues. The germline V gene has CDR1 SGDLS and CDR2 YYNGEE. V lost 4 bases to trimming and J lost 2 bases; unmatched junction nucleotides: 5. The CDR3 loop is CASSRTGLAYEQYF. For the CDR3, the DNA is TGTGCCAGCAGCCGAACGGGACTAGCCTACGAGCAGTACTTC.

The chain employs TRBV28 and TRBJ1-1, with D hard to call. The CDR3 sequence is 14 residues long. Per the germline V gene, CDR1 is MDHEN and CDR2 is SYDVKM. Trimming took off 2 bases at V and 1 base at J, with 8 bases between the two ends. CDR3 sequence (DNA): TGTGCCAGCAGTTTACCCCCACGGAACACTGAAGCTTTCTTT. Protein sequence: CASSLPPRNTEAFF. Supplemented by reference TRBV28 and TRBJ1-1, the full variable domain reads DVKVTQSSRYLVKRTGEKVFLECVQDMDHENMFWYRQDPGLGLRLIYFSYDVKMKEKGDIPEGYSVSREKKERFSLILESASTNQTSMYLCASSLPPRNTEAFFGQGTRLTVV.